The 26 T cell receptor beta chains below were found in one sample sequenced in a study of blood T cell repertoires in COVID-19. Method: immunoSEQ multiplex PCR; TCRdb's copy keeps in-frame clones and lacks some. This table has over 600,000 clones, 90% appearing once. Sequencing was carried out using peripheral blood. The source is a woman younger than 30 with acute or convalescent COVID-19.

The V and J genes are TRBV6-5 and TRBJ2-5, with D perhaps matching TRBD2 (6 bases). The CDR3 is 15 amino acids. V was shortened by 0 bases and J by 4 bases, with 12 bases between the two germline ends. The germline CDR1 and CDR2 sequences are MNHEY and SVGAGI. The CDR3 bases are TGTGCCAGCAGTTACTCGGAGGGAGGTGGAGAGACCCAGTACTTC. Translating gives CASSYSEGGGETQYF.

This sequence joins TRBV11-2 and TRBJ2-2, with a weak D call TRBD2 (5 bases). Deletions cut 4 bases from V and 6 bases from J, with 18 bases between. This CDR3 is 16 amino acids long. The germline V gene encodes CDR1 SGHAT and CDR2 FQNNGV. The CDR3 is CASSSISRGGAGELFF. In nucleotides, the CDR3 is TGTGCCAGCAGCTCTATCTCCCGTGGAGGAGCCGGGGAGCTGTTTTTT. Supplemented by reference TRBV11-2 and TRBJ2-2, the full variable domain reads EAGVAQSPRYKIIEKRQSVAFWCNPISGHATLYWYQQILGQGPKLLIQFQNNGVVDDSQLPKDRFSAERLKGVDSTLKIQPAKLEDSAVYLCASSSISRGGAGELFFGEGSRLTVL.

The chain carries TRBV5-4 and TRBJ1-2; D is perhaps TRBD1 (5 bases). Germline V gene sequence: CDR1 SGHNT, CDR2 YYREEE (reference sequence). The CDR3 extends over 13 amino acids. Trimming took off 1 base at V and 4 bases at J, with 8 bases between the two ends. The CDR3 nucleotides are TGTGCCAGCAGCTTGTCAGGGCCCTATGGCTACACCTTC. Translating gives CASSLSGPYGYTF.

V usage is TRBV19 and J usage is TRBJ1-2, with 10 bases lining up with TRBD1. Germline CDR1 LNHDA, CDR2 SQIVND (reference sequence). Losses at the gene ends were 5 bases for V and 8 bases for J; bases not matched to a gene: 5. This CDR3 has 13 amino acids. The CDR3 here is CASSLGTGDGYTF. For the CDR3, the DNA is TGTGCCAGTAGTCTAGGGACAGGGGACGGCTACACCTTC.

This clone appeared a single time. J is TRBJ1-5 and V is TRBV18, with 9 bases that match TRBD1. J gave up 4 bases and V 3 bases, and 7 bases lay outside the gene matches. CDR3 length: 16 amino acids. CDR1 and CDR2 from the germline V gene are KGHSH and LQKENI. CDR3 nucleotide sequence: TGTGCCAGCTCACCGGCACAGGGGGCAGGGAATCAGCCCCAGCATTTT. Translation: CASSPAQGAGNQPQHF.

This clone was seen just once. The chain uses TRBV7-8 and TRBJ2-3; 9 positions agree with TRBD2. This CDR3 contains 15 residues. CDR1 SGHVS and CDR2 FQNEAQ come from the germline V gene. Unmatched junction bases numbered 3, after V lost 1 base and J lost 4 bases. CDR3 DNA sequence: TGTGCCAGCAGCTTAGAAGCGGGGGGACCAGATACGCAGTATTTT. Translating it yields CASSLEAGGPDTQYF.

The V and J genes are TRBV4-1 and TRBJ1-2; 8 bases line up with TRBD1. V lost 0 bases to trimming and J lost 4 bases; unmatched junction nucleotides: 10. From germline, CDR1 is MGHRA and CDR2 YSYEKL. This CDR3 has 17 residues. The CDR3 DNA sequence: TGCGCCAGCAGCCAAGAGGGGGCAGGGGGCGTGGGCTATGGCTACACCTTC. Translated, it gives CASSQEGAGGVGYGYTF.

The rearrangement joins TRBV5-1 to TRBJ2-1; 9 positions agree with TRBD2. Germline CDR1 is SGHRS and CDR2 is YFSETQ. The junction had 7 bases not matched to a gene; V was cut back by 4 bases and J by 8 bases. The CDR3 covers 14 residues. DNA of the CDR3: TGCGCCAGCAGCCGAGGGACTAGCCCTTATGAGCAGTTCTTC. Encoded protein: CASSRGTSPYEQFF.

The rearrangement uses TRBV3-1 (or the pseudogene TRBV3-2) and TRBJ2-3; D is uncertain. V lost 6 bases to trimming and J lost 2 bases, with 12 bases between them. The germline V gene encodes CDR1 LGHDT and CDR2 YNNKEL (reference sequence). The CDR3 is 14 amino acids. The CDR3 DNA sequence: TGTGCCAGCAGTGTAGCAATCCCCACAGATACGCAGTATTTT. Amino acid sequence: CASSVAIPTDTQYF.

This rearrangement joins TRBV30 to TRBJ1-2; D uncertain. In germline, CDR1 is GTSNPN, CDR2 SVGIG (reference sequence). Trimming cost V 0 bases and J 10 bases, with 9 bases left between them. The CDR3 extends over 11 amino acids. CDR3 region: CAWSVPVVYTF. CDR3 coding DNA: TGTGCCTGGAGTGTACCGGTAGTCTACACCTTC.

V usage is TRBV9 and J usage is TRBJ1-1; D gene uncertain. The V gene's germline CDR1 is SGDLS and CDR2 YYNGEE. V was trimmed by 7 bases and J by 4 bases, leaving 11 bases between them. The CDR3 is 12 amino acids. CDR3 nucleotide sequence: TGTGCCAGCGGGCTTCTCGCCACTGAAGCTTTCTTT. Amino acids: CASGLLATEAFF.

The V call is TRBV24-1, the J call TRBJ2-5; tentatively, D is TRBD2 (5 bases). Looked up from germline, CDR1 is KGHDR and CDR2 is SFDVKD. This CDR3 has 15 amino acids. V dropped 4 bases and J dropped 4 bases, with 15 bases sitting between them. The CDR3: CATSEGRGYGETQYF. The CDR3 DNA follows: TGTGCCACCAGTGAGGGTAGAGGGTACGGAGAGACCCAGTACTTC.

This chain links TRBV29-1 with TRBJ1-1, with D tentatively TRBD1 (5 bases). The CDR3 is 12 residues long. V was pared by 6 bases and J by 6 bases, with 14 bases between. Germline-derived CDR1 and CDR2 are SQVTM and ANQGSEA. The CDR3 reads CSVQGPNPEAFF. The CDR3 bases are TGCAGCGTGCAGGGCCCAAATCCTGAAGCTTTCTTT. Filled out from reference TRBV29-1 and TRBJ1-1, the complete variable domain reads SAVISQKPSRDICQRGTSLTIQCQVDSQVTMMFWYRQQPGQSLTLIATANQGSEATYESGFVIDKFPISRPNLTFSTLTVSNMSPEDSSIYLCSVQGPNPEAFFGQGTRLTVV.

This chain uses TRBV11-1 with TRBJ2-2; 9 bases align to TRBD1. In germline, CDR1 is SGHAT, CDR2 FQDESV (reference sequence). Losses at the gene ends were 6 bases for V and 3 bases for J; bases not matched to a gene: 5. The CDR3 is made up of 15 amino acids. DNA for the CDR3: TGTGCCAGCAGTCGGGACAGGGCGTACACCGGGGAGCTGTTTTTT. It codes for CASSRDRAYTGELFF.

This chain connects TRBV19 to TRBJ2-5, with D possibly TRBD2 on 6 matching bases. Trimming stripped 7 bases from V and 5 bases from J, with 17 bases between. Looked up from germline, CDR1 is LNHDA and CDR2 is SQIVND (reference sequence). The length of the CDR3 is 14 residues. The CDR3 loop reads CASTSGGAGETQYF. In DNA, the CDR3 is TGTGCCAGTACCTCAGGCGGGGCCGGGGAGACCCAGTACTTC.

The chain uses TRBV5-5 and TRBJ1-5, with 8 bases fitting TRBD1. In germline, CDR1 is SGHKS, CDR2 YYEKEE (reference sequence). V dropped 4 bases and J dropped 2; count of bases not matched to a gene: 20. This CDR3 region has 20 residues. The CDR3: CASSPGDGTGRAAGNQPQHF. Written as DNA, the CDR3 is TGTGCCAGCAGCCCGGGCGACGGGACAGGCCGAGCCGCGGGCAATCAGCCCCAGCATTTT.

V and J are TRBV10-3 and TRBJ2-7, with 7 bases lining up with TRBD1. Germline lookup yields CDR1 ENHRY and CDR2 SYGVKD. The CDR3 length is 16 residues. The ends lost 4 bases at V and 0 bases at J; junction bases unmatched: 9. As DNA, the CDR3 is TGTGCCATCAGTGGAGGGGGTAGACAGGGCTCCTACGAGCAGTACTTC. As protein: CAISGGGRQGSYEQYF.

CDR3 sequence (DNA): TGTGCCAGTAGTATGCGGCAGTCCTACGAGCAGTACTTC. Translating it yields CASSMRQSYEQYF. V gene TRBV19 combines with J gene TRBJ2-7; D is ambiguous. The V end lost 3 bases, the J end lost 1 base, and 7 bases lay between the germline ends. CDR3 length: 13 amino acids. Germline CDR1 and CDR2: LNHDA and SQIVND (reference sequence).

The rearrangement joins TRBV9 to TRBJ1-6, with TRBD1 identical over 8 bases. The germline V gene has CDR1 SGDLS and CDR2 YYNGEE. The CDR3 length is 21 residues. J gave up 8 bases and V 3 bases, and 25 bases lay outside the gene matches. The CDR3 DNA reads TGTGCCAGCAGCGATCCTGTCGGCAGCCAGGGCACAGGGGGATCATATTCACCCCTCCACTTT. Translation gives CASSDPVGSQGTGGSYSPLHF.

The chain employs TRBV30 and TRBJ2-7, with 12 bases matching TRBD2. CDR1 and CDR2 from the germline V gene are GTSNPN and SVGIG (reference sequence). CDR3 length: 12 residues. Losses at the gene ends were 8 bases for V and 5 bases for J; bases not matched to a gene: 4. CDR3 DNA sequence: TGTGCCCTCCTAGCGGGGGGGCACGAGCAGTACTTC. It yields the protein CALLAGGHEQYF. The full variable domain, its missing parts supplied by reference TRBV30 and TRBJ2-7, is SQTIHQWPATLVQPVGSPLSLECTVEGTSNPNLYWYRQAAGRGLQLLFYSVGIGQISSEVPQNLSASRPQDRQFILSSKKLLLSDSGFYLCALLAGGHEQYFGPGTRLTVT.

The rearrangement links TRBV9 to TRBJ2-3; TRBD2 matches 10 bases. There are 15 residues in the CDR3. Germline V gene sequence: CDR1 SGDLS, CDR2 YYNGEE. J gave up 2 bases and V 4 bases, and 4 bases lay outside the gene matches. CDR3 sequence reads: CASSRLAGATDTQYF. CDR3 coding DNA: TGTGCCAGCAGCCGGCTAGCGGGGGCCACAGATACGCAGTATTTT. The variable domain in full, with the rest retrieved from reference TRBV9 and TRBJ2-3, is DSGVTQTPKHLITATGQRVTLRCSPRSGDLSVYWYQQSLDQGLQFLIQYYNGEERAKGNILERFSAQQFPDLHSELNLSSLELGDSALYFCASSRLAGATDTQYFGPGTRLTVL.

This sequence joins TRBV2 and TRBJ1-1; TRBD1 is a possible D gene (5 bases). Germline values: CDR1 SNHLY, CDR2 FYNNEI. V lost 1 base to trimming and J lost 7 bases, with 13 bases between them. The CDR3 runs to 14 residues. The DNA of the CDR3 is TGTGCCAGCAGTGAAGATCAGGGTAGGGTTGAAGCTTTCTTT. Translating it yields CASSEDQGRVEAFF. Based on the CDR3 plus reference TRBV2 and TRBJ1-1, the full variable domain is EPEVTQTPSHQVTQMGQEVILRCVPISNHLYFYWYRQILGQKVEFLVSFYNNEISEKSEIFDDQFSVERPDGSNFTLKIRSTKLEDSAMYFCASSEDQGRVEAFFGQGTRLTVV.

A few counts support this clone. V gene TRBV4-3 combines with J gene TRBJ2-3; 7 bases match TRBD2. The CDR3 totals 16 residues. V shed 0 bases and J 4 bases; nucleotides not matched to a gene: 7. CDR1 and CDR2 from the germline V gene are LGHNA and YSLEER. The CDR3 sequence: CASSQDWSSGADTQYF. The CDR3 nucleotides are TGCGCCAGCAGCCAAGATTGGTCCAGCGGGGCAGATACGCAGTATTTT.

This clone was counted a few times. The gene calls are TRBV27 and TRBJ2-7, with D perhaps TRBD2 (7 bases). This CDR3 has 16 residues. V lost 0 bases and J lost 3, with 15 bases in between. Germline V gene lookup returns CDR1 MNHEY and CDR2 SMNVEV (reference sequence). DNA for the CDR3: TGTGCCAGCAGTTTATCGAGTCAGGGGACTAACTACGAGCAGTACTTC. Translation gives CASSLSSQGTNYEQYF.

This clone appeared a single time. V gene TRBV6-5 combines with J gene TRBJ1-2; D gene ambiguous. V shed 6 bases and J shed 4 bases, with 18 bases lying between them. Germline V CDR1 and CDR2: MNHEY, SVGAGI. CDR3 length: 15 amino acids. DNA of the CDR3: TGTGCCAGCAGGCCCGTGGTGGGAGACCTCTATGGCTACACCTTC. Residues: CASRPVVGDLYGYTF.

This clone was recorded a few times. CDR3 protein: CASSIVPSGPYEQYF. The CDR3 coding sequence is TGTGCCAGTAGTATAGTCCCTAGCGGCCCCTACGAGCAGTACTTC. The chain has TRBV19 and TRBJ2-7; 7 nucleotides line up with TRBD2. The CDR3 sequence is 15 residues long. The germline V gene encodes CDR1 LNHDA and CDR2 SQIVND (reference sequence). After removal of 1 base from V and 2 bases from J, the junction contained 5 bases not matched to a gene.